This T cell receptor (beta chain) was profiled in a study of CD8 T cells in ankylosing spondylitis. Overall study results and limits: Reports of some motif variants in reactive arthritis synovial fluid and blood predate this one. In ankylosing spondylitis blood, a motif of eight highly homologous TCR beta variants appeared characteristic. From matched ankylosing spondylitis synovial fluid, disease-linked clones were reportedly recovered at significantly enriched levels.

V was trimmed by 6 bases and J by 7 bases, leaving 12 bases between them. This CDR3 has 12 amino acids. Germline CDR1 reads MDHEN; CDR2 reads SYDVKM. Making the TCR beta libraries involved quantitative 5'-RACE with molecular barcodes. TCRdb reanalysed the 5' RACE reads using MiXCR and keeps one entry per CDR3 protein. The data contain 200,000 to 300,000 distinct CDR3 sequences, roughly 8.2% of them singletons. This clonotype was found many times. Its specificity is unknown. The sample taken for sequencing was blood, either unsorted or a sorted T cell fraction (not recorded which). This receptor was identified in a female donor with ankylosing spondylitis or in good health (not recorded which). This sequence joins TRBV28 and TRBJ1-2, with D maybe TRBD1 (5 bases). The CDR3 here is CASSSGIPGYTF. CDR3 sequence (DNA): TGTGCCAGCAGCTCAGGGATTCCTGGCTACACCTTC.